This T cell receptor (beta chain) appears in the sequencing data of a study of T cell changes during pregnancy in multiple sclerosis. TCRdb's copy holds only in-frame clones and misses some; the assay was immunoSEQ multiplex PCR. The table records 70,000 or so clones, 75% to 95% of them present only once. The CDR3 runs 17 residues. The V gene end was trimmed by 7 bases and the J gene end by 7 bases; junction bases not matched to a gene: 17. Germline-derived CDR1 and CDR2 are SGHVS and FQNEAQ. The genes are TRBV7-8 and TRBJ2-1; TRBD1 agrees at 9 bases. The sequence derives from a female donor with multiple sclerosis, enrolled in a pregnancy study. This material consisted of CD4+ T cells from peripheral blood mononuclear cells, taken before pregnancy. The CDR3 loop is CASILHLPGQGGNEQFF. The CDR3 DNA reads as TGTGCCAGCATCCTTCATTTGCCGGGACAGGGTGGGAATGAGCAGTTCTTC.